This TCR beta chain was recovered during a study of human T cells and chemical hapten exposure. Turning to this clonotype: Its antigen is still unknown.

Overall study results and limits: It was expanded TCRs that formed significantly more large CDR3 similarity clusters than controls did.

In germline, CDR1 is SNHLY, CDR2 FYNNEI. The ends lost 5 bases at V and 5 bases at J; junction bases unmatched: 13. This CDR3 is built from 18 residues. Attachment of unique molecular identifiers to individual cDNA molecules was performed in the library. From the RACE reads, TCRdb called clonotypes with MiXCR, one entry per CDR3 protein. Of 300,000 to 450,000 distinct CDR3 sequences listed, about 5.1% are singletons. Sample time point: pre-sensitization, week 0. Treatment specified: therapeutic diphenylcyclopropenone sensitization with weekly scalp DPC. The chain employs TRBV2 and TRBJ2-7; TRBD2 matches 15 bases. The TCR sequence derives from a woman in her fifties or sixties with alopecia areata. Some clones in this sample may be carry-over from other donors' samples. This specimen consisted of whole blood, obtained in connection with sensitization to the hapten diphenylcyclopropenone (DPC). The CDR3 region has the DNA TGTGCCAGCAGTCTTAGGACTAGCGGGAGGGCTAAGGGCGACGAGCAGTACTTC. This translates into CASSLRTSGRAKGDEQYF. The full variable domain, rest sourced from reference TRBV2 and TRBJ2-7, is EPEVTQTPSHQVTQMGQEVILRCVPISNHLYFYWYRQILGQKVEFLVSFYNNEISEKSEIFDDQFSVERPDGSNFTLKIRSTKLEDSAMYFCASSLRTSGRAKGDEQYFGPGTRLTVT.